This TCR beta chain appears in the sequencing data of a study of T cell responses to AZD1222 COVID-19 vaccine. Some second doses came at about 4 weeks and others at about 12 weeks; these were pooled. The repertoire was sequenced with immunoSEQ multiplex PCR; TCRdb's copy has only in-frame clones and lacks some. Of 150,000 to 200,000 clones in the sample, roughly 87% are singletons; the top ten hold less than 6.5%. Notes on the study in general: Among vaccine-associated CD4 TCRs, coverage spanned spike, with dominance at 160-218 and 743-854. The donors showed a predominance of white British ancestry and of females, with possible underestimation of clonal diversity. Receipt of two AZD1222 doses was followed by a rise in Spike-specific TCR breadth and depth.

Germline CDR1 reads MDHEN; CDR2 reads SYDVKM. V trimming: 10 bases; J trimming: 0 bases; junction bases outside the gene matches: 9. This CDR3 spans 15 amino acids. Remarks on this clone: Its antigen is not known.

The TCR originated in an adult who received the AZD1222 COVID-19 vaccine. The J gene is TRBJ1-5, the V gene TRBV28; the match to TRBD1 covers 7 bases. The specimen comprised peripheral blood, sampled 28 days after the second AZD1222 dose. The CDR3 is CATRDSKYSNQPQHF. CDR3 coding DNA: TGTGCCACCCGGGACAGTAAGTATAGCAATCAGCCCCAGCATTTT.